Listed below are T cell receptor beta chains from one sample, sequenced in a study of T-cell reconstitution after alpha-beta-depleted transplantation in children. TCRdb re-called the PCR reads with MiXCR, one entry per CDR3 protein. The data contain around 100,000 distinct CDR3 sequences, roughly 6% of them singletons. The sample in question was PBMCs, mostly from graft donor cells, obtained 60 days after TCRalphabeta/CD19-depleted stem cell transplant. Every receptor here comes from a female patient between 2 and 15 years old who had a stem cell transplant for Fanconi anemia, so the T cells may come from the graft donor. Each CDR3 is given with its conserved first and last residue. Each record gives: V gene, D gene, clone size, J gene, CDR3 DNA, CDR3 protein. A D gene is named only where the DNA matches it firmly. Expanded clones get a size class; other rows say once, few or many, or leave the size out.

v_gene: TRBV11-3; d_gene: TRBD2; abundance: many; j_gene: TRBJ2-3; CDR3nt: TGTGCCAGCAGCCCCTACGACTTTAGCGGGGAAAGCACAGATACGCAGTATTTT; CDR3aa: CASSPYDFSGESTDTQYF
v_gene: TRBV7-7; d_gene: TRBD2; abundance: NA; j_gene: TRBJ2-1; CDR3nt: TGTGCCAGCAGCTTAGGGGGGAGCGGGAACTACAATGAGCAGTTCTTC; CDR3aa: CASSLGGSGNYNEQFF
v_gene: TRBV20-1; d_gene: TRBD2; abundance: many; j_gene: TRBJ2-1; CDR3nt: TGCAGTGCTAGGAATCGACTAGCGGGAGTCTCCTACAATGAGCAGTTCTTC; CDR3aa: CSARNRLAGVSYNEQFF
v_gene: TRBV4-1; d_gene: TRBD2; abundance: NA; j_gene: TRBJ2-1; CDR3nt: TGCGCCAGCAGCCACCCCAGACTAGCGGGTGCCCAGTTCTTC; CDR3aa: CASSHPRLAGAQFF
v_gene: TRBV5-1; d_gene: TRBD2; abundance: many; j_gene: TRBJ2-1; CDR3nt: TGCGCCAGCAGCTCCCAGCGGGGGGGCCAGTATGAGCAGTTCTTC; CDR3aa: CASSSQRGGQYEQFF
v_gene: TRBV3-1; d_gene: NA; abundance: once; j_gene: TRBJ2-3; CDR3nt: TGTGCCACCTGCAAGCGGGTCCAACGAGATACGCAGTATTTT; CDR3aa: CATCKRVQRDTQYF
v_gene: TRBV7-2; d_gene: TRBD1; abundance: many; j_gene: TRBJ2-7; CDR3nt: TGTGCCAGCAGCTTCGGCTTGGGGACAGCTGAATACGAGCAGTACTTC; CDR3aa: CASSFGLGTAEYEQYF
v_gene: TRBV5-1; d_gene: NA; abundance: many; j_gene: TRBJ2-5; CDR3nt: TGCGCCAGCAGCTTCGACGCGGGGGCCCAAGGAGAGACCCAGTACTTC; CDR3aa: CASSFDAGAQGETQYF
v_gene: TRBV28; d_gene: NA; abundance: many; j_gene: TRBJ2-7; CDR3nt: TGTGCCAGCAGTCGGACGGCTCTTCCGTCCTACGAGCAGTACTTC; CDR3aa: CASSRTALPSYEQYF
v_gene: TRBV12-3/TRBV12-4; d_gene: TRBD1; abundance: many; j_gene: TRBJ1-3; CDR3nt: TGTGCCAGCAGTTTGTTGGGACAGGGACCCTCTGGAAACACCATATATTTT; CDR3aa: CASSLLGQGPSGNTIYF
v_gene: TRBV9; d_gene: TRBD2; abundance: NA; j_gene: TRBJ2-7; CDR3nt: TGTGCCAGCAGCGTAGGACTAGCACCCGAGCAGTACTTC; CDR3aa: CASSVGLAPEQYF
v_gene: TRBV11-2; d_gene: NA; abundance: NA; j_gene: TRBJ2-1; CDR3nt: TGTGCCAGCAGCTTAGTGGTTAACGGCGGAGGCTTTTACAATGAGCAGTTCTTC; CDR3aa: CASSLVVNGGGFYNEQFF
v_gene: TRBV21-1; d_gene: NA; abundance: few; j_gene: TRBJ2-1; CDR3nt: TGTGCCAGCAGCAAAGCGGTAGAAACCAATGAGCAGTTCTTC; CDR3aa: CASSKAVETNEQFF
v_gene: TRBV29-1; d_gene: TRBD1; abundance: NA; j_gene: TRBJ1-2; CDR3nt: TGCAGCGTGGGACAGCCGCCAGGGATTTATGGCTACACCTTC; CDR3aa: CSVGQPPGIYGYTF
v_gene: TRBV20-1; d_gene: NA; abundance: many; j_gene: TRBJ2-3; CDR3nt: TGCAGTGCACAGCGAGGGGATACGCAGTATTTT; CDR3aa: CSAQRGDTQYF
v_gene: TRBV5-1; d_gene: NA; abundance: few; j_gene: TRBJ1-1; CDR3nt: TGCGCCAGCAGCTTGGGGGAGATGGAGGGTTGGACTGAAGCTTTCTTT; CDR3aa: CASSLGEMEGWTEAFF
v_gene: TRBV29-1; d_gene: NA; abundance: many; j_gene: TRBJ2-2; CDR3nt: TGCAGCGTATGGGGGAACCCCGGGGAGCTGTTTTTT; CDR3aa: CSVWGNPGELFF
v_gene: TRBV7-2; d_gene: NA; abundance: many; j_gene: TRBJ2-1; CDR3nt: TGTGCCAGCAGCTTAGTCTGGCGGGGTGGCAGAGAGCAGTTCTTC; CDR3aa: CASSLVWRGGREQFF
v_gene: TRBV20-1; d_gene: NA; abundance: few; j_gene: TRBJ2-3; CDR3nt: TGCAGTGCCAGTAGCGGACCTTCACTCACAGATACGCAGTATTTT; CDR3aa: CSASSGPSLTDTQYF
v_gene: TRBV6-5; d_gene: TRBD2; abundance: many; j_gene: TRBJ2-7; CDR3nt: TGTGCCAGCAGTTCAGCGGGAGATGGCACGAGATACGAGCAGTACTTC; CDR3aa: CASSSAGDGTRYEQYF
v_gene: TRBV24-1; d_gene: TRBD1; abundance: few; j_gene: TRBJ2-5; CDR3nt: TGTGCCACCAGCCCCCGACCCGGGACAGGGGGCGCGGAGACCCAGTACTTC; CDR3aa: CATSPRPGTGGAETQYF
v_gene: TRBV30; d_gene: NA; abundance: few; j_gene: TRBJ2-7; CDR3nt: TGTGCCTGGAGTACCCACTACGAGCAGTACTTC; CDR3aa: CAWSTHYEQYF
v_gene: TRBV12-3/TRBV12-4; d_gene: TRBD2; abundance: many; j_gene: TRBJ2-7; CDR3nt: TGTGCCAGCAGTTTTAGCGGGGGTGCCTACGAGCAGTACTTC; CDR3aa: CASSFSGGAYEQYF
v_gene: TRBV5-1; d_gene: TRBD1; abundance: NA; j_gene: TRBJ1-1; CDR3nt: TGCGCCAGCAGCTGGTCAGAGGGGACAGCATATATGAACACTGAAGCTTTCTTT; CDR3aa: CASSWSEGTAYMNTEAFF
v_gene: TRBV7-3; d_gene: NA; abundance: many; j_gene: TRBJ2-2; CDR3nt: TGTGCCAGCAGCTCCCTAGTAGGGATAGGGGAGCTGTTTTTT; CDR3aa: CASSSLVGIGELFF
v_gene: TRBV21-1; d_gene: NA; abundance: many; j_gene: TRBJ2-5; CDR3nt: TGTGCCAGCAGCAAAGTCCCGACGGGGGGCCAGTACTTC; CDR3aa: CASSKVPTGGQYF
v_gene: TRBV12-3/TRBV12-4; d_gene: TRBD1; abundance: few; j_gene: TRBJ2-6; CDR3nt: TGTGCCAGCAGTTTAGAGAGACAGGGGGCTTTCTCTGGGGCCAACGTCCTGACTTTC; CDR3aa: CASSLERQGAFSGANVLTF
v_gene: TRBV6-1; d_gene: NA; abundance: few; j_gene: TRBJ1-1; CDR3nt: TGTGCCAGCAGCATGAAGATTGGTTGGACTGAAGCTTTCTTT; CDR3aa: CASSMKIGWTEAFF
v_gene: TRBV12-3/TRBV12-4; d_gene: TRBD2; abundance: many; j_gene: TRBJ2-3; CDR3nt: TGTGCCAGCAGTCGTAGCGGGAGGGCGGATACGCAGTATTTT; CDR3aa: CASSRSGRADTQYF
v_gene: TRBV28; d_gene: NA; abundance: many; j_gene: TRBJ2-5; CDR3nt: TGTGCCAGCAGTTCCCCCGGGGGAACTGGGGAGACCCAGTACTTC; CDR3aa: CASSSPGGTGETQYF
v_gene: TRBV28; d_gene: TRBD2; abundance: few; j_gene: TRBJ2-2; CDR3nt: TGTGCCAGCAGACGGACTAGCGGGTCGGGCACCGGGGAGCTGTTTTTT; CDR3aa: CASRRTSGSGTGELFF
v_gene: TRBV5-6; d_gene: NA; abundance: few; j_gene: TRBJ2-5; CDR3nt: TGTGCCAGCAGCCCCTTAGGGGATTACCAAGAGACCCAGTACTTC; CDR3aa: CASSPLGDYQETQYF
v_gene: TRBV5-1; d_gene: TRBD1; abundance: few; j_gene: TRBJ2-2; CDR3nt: TGCGCCAGCAGCTTTGACAGGGCCTCCACCGGGGAGCTGTTTTTT; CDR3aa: CASSFDRASTGELFF
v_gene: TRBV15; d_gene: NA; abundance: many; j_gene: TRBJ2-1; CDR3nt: TGTGCCACCAGCAGAGATGGCCGAAACTCCTACAATGAGCAGTTCTTC; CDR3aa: CATSRDGRNSYNEQFF
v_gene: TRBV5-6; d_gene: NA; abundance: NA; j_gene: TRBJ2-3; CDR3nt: TGTGCCAGCAGCTTTGCCCCGCTCTCTACGGTCGAGACAGATACGCAGTATTTT; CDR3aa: CASSFAPLSTVETDTQYF
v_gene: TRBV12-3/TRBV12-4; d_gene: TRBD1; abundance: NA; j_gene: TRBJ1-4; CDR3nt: TGTGCCAGCTGTTTAACCCCGGGACAGGGGCGTGAAAAACTGTTTTTT; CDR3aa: CASCLTPGQGREKLFF
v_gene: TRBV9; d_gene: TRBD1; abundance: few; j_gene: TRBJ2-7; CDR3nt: TGTGCCAGCAGCGCAAGGACAGGGTCTGGGGAGCAGTACTTC; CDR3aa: CASSARTGSGEQYF
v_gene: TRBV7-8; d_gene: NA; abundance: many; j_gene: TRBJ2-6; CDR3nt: TGTGCCAGCAGAACGACCCTCTCTGGGGCCAACGTCCTGACTTTC; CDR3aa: CASRTTLSGANVLTF